This paragraph reports one T cell receptor (beta chain). Antigen unknown. This specimen comes from a study of cytomegalovirus exposure and HLA in healthy donors. V was shortened by 2 bases and J by 0 bases, with 14 bases between the two germline ends. Looked up from germline, CDR1 is LGHNA and CDR2 is YSLEER. This CDR3 region has 16 residues. Both 60 Vbeta primers and 13 Jbeta primers went into the PCR. Original analysis: In a later analysis, of 80 million or so unique beta chains, 9 million to 11 million appeared in at least two donors. Generated by immunoSEQ multiplex PCR, the TCRdb table keeps only in-frame clones and is missing some. Clone size and V and J calls were adopted from that table, with D and trimming inferred from the DNA. The table has 100,000 to 150,000 clones, over 75% seen once. Study-level results: TCR beta sequences reportedly predicted most subjects' HLA-A and HLA-B alleles accurately. Some highly shared sequence variants likely arose as a pipeline artifact.

This TCR was recovered from a woman between 18 and 30 years old in good health and CMV-seronegative. The material sequenced was PBMCs. The V and J genes are TRBV4-3 and TRBJ2-7; TRBD1 is a possible D gene (6 bases). The CDR3 reads CASSQLTGTISYEQYF. CDR3 coding DNA: TGCGCCAGCAGCCAACTCACAGGGACCATCTCCTACGAGCAGTACTTC.